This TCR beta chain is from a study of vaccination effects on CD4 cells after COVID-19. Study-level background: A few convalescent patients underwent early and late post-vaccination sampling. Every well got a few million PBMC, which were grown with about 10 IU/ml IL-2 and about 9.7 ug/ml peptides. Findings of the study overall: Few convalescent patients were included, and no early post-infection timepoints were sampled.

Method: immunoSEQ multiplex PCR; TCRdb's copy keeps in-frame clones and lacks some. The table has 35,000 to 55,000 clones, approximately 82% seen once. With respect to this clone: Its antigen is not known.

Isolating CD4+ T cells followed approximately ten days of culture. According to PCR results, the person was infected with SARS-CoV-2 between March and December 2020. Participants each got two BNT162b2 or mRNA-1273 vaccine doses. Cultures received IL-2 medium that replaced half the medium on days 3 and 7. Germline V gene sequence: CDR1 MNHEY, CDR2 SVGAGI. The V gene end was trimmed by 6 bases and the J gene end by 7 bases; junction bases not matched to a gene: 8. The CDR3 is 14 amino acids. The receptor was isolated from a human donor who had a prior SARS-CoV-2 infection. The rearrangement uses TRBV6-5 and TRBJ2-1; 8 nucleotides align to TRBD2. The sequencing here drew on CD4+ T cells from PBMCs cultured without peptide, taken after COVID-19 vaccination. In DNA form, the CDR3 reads TGTGCCAGCAGGACTCGGGGGGGCCGTAATGAGCAGTTCTTC. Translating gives CASRTRGGRNEQFF.